This TCR beta chain was identified during a study of cytomegalovirus exposure and HLA in healthy donors. Study conclusions and caveats: Apparent HLA restriction characterized most CMV-associated TCR beta chains in a later analysis.

Germline CDR1 KGHSH, CDR2 LQKENI. J lost 2 bases, V lost 3 bases, and 5 bases had no gene match. The CDR3 loop spans 17 amino acids. About this clone itself: Its antigen remains unknown.

The PCR used 60 Vbeta and 13 Jbeta primers. TCRdb keeps only in-frame clones here, not all; method: immunoSEQ multiplex PCR. The top ten clones hold roughly 6.3% of a sample with roughly 190,000 clones, around 86% of them seen once. The chain joins TRBV18 to TRBJ2-3, with 13 bases identical to TRBD2. Specimen: PBMCs. This TCR was recovered from a man between 40 and 49 years old in good health and CMV-seropositive. The CDR3: CASSPTGTSGDTDTQYF. The CDR3 region has the DNA TGTGCCAGCTCACCCACTGGGACTAGCGGGGACACAGATACGCAGTATTTT. The variable domain in full, with the rest retrieved from reference TRBV18 and TRBJ2-3, is NAGVMQNPRHLVRRRGQEARLRCSPMKGHSHVYWYRQLPEEGLKFMVYLQKENIIDESGMPKERFSAEFPKEGPSILRIQQVVRGDSAAYFCASSPTGTSGDTDTQYFGPGTRLTVL.